Listed here are 4 T cell receptor beta chains from one sample, sequenced in a study of cytomegalovirus exposure and HLA in healthy donors. Primers for the PCR totalled 60 Vbeta and 13 Jbeta. The protocol was immunoSEQ multiplex PCR, while the TCRdb copy is restricted to in-frame clones and leaves out a portion. The sample holds roughly 180,000 clones, roughly 78% seen once. The sample consisted of PBMCs. All receptors come from a woman aged 25 to 39 in good health and CMV-seronegative.

The rearrangement joins TRBV9 to TRBJ2-7, with TRBD2 identical over 13 bases. This CDR3 is built from 15 residues. Trimming took 4 bases from V and 3 from J; bases not matched to a gene: 4. Germline lookup yields CDR1 SGDLS and CDR2 YYNGEE. CDR3 loop: CASSSWTSGGYEQYF. CDR3 sequence (DNA): TGTGCCAGCAGCTCTTGGACTAGCGGGGGCTACGAGCAGTACTTC.

This clone came up a few times. The rearrangement links TRBV6-1 to TRBJ1-3; 7 nucleotides line up with TRBD1. The CDR3 contains 20 residues. The germline gives CDR1 MNHNS, CDR2 SASEGT. The V segment lost 4 bases and the J segment 1 base; nucleotides outside the gene matches: 19. Here the CDR3 reads CASSGRQGIRAGSSGNTIYF. The CDR3 DNA sequence: TGTGCCAGCAGTGGGCGACAGGGTATACGGGCAGGGAGTTCTGGAAACACCATATATTTT.

The chain links TRBV5-6 to TRBJ2-5, with 8 bases matching TRBD1. Trimming removed 3 bases from V and 5 bases from J; junction bases left unmatched: 9. CDR1 is SGHDT and CDR2 is YYEEEE in the germline V gene. CDR3 length equals 15 residues. The CDR3 sequence is CASSSFRGRFETQYF. As DNA, the CDR3 is TGTGCCAGCAGCTCATTCAGGGGGCGTTTCGAGACCCAGTACTTC.

The CDR3 DNA sequence: TGCAGCGACCTGACGGGGGGTTCCAATGAGCAGTTCTTC. Translated: CSDLTGGSNEQFF. The rearrangement joins TRBV29-1 to TRBJ2-1; 7 bases match TRBD2. CDR3 size: 13 residues. Per the germline V gene, CDR1 is SQVTM and CDR2 is ANQGSEA. Trimming took 7 bases from V and 6 from J; bases not matched to a gene: 9.